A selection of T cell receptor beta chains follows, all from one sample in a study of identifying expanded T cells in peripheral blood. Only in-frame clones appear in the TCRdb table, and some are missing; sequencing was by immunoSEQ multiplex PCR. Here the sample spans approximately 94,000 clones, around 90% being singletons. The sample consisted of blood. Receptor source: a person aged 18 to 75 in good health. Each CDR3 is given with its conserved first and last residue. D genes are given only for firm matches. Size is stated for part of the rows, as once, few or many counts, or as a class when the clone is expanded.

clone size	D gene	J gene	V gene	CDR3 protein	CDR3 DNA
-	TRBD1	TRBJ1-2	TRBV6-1	CASSTGTAELYGYTF	TGTGCCAGCAGTACCGGGACAGCTGAACTCTATGGCTACACCTTC
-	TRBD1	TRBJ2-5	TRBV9	CASSVTGGVGETQYF	TGTGCCAGCAGCGTCACAGGGGGTGTAGGAGAGACCCAGTACTTC
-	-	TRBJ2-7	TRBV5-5	CASSFSHIPYEQYF	TGTGCCAGCAGCTTCTCCCACATCCCCTACGAGCAGTACTTC
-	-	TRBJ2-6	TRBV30	CAWRIGSGANVLTF	TGTGCCTGGAGAATTGGCTCTGGGGCCAACGTCCTGACTTTC
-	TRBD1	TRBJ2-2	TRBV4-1	CASRSPGQSLGELFF	TGCGCCAGCAGGTCCCCGGGACAGTCCCTCGGGGAGCTGTTTTTT
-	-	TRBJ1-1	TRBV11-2	CASSLVPGSTEAFF	TGTGCCAGCAGCTTAGTTCCAGGGTCCACTGAAGCTTTCTTT
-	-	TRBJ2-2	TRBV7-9	CASSVQNRVAGELFF	TGTGCCAGCAGCGTACAGAACAGGGTAGCCGGGGAGCTGTTTTTT
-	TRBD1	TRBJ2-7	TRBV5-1	CASSLGDRGVSYEQYF	TGCGCCAGCAGCTTGGGGGACAGGGGAGTTTCCTACGAGCAGTACTTC
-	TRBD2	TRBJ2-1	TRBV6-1	CASREPGLAGGGEFF	TGTGCCAGCAGAGAGCCGGGACTAGCGGGAGGGGGGGAGTTCTTC
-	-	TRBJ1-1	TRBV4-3	CASSPSYQANTEAFF	TGCGCCAGCAGCCCCTCGTATCAGGCTAACACTGAAGCTTTCTTT
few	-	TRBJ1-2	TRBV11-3	CASSPDGLYGYTF	TGTGCCAGCAGCCCTGACGGACTCTATGGCTACACCTTC
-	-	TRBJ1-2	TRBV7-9	CASSRGNDPRNGYTF	TGTGCCAGCAGCCGGGGGAATGATCCGAGGAATGGCTACACCTTC
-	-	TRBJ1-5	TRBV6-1	CASSALQGSNQPQHF	TGTGCCAGCAGTGCTCTGCAGGGAAGCAATCAGCCCCAGCATTTT
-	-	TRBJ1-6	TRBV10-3	CAITLGGTSPLHF	TGTGCCATCACCCTCGGCGGGACCTCACCCCTCCACTTT
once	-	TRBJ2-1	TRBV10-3	CAINGGSYNEQFF	TGTGCCATCAACGGGGGCAGCTACAATGAGCAGTTCTTC